A single sample is the source of the 5 T cell receptor beta chains below, sequenced in a study of blood T cell repertoires in COVID-19. The method was immunoSEQ multiplex PCR; TCRdb's version includes in-frame clones alone and lacks a portion of them. The sample carries 110,000 to 150,000 clones, 76% recorded once. The sequenced material came from peripheral blood. Every receptor here comes from a man aged 55 to 70 with acute or convalescent COVID-19.

This clone was observed a handful of times. The CDR3 sequence: CASSPKGGGLTDTQYF. The CDR3 DNA is TGCGCCAGCAGCCCGAAGGGGGGAGGGCTGACAGATACGCAGTATTTT. The V and J genes are TRBV5-1 and TRBJ2-3; the D gene is possibly TRBD2 (7 bases). V lost 4 bases and J 3 bases, leaving 18 bases between the germline ends. This CDR3 contains 16 residues. Germline lookup yields CDR1 SGHRS and CDR2 YFSETQ.

J is TRBJ2-2 and V is TRBV19; tentatively, D is TRBD1 (5 bases). The germline V gene encodes CDR1 LNHDA and CDR2 SQIVND (reference sequence). The CDR3 loop spans 12 amino acids. Trimming removed 11 bases at V and 4 bases at J, with 11 bases between. The CDR3 sequence is CASTDATGELFF. CDR3 in DNA: TGTGCCTCGACAGATGCCACCGGGGAGCTGTTTTTT.

This clone has a handful of counts. The CDR3 sequence is CASSIGRNYEQYF. The CDR3 DNA reads TGTGCCAGTAGTATCGGCAGGAACTACGAGCAGTACTTC. V is TRBV19 and J is TRBJ2-7; D remains ambiguous. The V end was cut by 3 bases, the J end by 3 bases, with 9 bases between. This CDR3 has 13 residues. Germline CDR1 reads LNHDA; CDR2 reads SQIVND (reference sequence).

This rearrangement joins TRBV3-1 (or the pseudogene TRBV3-2) to TRBJ1-1, with D perhaps matching TRBD1 (6 bases). The CDR3 sequence is 14 residues long. Germline V gene sequence: CDR1 LGHDT, CDR2 YNNKEL (reference sequence). Trimming cost V 5 bases and J 3 bases, with 13 bases left between them. The CDR3 is CASSDGQRYTEAFF. DNA for the CDR3: TGTGCCAGCAGCGACGGACAGCGGTACACTGAAGCTTTCTTT.

The chain couples TRBV11-2 to TRBJ2-7; 9 nucleotides match TRBD2. CDR1 SGHAT and CDR2 FQNNGV come from the germline V gene. Trimming took 2 bases from V and 0 from J; bases not matched to a gene: 2. The CDR3 runs to 15 residues. In DNA, the CDR3 is TGTGCCAGCAGCTTACTAGCGGGAACCTCCTACGAGCAGTACTTC. It codes for CASSLLAGTSYEQYF.